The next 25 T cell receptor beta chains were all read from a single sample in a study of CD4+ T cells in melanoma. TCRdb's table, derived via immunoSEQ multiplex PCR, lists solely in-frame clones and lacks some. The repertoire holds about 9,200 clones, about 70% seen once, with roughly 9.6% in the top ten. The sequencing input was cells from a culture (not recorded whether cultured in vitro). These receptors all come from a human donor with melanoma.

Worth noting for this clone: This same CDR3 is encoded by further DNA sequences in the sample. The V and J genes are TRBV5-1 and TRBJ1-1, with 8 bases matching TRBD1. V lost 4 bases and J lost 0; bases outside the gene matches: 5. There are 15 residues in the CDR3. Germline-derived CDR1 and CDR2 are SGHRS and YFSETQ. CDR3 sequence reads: CASSPTGGMNTEAFF. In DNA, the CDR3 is TGCGCCAGCAGCCCAACAGGGGGGATGAACACTGAAGCTTTCTTT.

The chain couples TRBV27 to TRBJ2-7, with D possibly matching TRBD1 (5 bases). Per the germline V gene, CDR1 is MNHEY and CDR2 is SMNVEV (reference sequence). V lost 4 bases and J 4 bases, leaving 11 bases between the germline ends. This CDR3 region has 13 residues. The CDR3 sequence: CASSSGRQYEQYF. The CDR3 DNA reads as TGTGCCAGCAGTTCAGGGCGTCAGTACGAGCAGTACTTC.

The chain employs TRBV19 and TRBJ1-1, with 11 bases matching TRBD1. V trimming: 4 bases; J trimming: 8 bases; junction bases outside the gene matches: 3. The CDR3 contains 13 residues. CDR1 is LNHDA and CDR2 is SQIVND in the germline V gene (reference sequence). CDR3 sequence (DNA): TGTGCCAGTAGTAACCGGGACAGGGGGGAAGCTTTCTTT. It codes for CASSNRDRGEAFF.

This chain's CDR3 is CASARGTGDDEQYF. For the CDR3, the DNA is TGTGCCAGCGCCCGGGGGACAGGGGACGACGAGCAGTACTTC. The V call is TRBV7-2, the J call TRBJ2-5, with 10 positions matching TRBD1. The DNA end is a closer match to TRBJ2-7, so the J assignment may be wrong. The CDR3 runs to 14 residues. Per germline, CDR1 SGHTA and CDR2 FQGNSA.

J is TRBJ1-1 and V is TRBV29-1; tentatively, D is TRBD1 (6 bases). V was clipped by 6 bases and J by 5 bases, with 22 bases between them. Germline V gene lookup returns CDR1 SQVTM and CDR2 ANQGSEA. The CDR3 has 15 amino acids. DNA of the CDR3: TGCAGCGTCCGGGACAAGGGACTTGTGGTTACTGAAGCTTTCTTT. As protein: CSVRDKGLVVTEAFF.

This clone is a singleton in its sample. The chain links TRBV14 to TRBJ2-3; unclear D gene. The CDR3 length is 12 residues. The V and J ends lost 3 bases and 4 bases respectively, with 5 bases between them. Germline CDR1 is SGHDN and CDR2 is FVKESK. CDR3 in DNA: TGTGCCAGCAGCCACTTCCCAGATACGCAGTATTTT. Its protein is CASSHFPDTQYF.

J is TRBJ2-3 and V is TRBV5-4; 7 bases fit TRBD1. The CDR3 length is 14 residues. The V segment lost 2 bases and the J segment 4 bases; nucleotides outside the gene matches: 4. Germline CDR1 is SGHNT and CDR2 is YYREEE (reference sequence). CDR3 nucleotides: TGTGCCAGCAGCTTCCGGGACAGCTCAGATACGCAGTATTTT. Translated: CASSFRDSSDTQYF. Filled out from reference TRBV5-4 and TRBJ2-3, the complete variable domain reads ETGVTQSPTHLIKTRGQQVTLRCSSQSGHNTVSWYQQALGQGPQFIFQYYREEENGRGNFPPRFSGLQFPNYSSELNVNALELDDSALYLCASSFRDSSDTQYFGPGTRLTVL.

The CDR3 here is CASSLNDNYGYTF. The CDR3 DNA reads TGTGCCAGCAGCTTGAACGATAACTATGGCTACACCTTC. The chain recombines TRBV5-8 with TRBJ1-2; D not certain. The CDR3 has 13 amino acids. The V gene lost 1 base and the J gene lost 1 base, with 5 bases spanning the gap. CDR1 and CDR2 (germline): SGHTS, YDEGEE.

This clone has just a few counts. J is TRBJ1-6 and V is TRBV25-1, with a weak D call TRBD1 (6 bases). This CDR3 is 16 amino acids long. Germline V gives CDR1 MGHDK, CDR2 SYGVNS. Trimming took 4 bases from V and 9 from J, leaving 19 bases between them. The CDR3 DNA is TGTGCCAGCAGTGGCGGGGGGCCCTTGCGATCTTCACCCCTCCACTTT. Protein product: CASSGGGPLRSSPLHF.

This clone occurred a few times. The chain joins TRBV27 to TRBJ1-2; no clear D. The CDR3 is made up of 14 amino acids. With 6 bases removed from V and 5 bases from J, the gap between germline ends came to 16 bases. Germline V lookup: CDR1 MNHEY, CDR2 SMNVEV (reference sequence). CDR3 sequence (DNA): TGTGCCAGCAGCCCTAGGCAGTTAGGGTATGGCTACACCTTC. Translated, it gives CASSPRQLGYGYTF.

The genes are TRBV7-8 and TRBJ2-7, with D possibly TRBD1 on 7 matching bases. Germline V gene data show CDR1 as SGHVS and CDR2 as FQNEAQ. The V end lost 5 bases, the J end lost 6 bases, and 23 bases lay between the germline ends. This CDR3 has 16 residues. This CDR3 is CASSQVWRGRLAEQYF. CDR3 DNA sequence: TGTGCCAGCAGCCAAGTTTGGAGGGGGCGCTTGGCCGAGCAGTACTTC.

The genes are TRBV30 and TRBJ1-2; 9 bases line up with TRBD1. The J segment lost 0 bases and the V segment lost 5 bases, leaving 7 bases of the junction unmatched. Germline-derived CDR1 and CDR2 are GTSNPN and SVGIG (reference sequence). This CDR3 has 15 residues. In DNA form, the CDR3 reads TGTGCCTGGGCCGGGACAGGGACGGCTAACTATGGCTACACCTTC. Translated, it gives CAWAGTGTANYGYTF.

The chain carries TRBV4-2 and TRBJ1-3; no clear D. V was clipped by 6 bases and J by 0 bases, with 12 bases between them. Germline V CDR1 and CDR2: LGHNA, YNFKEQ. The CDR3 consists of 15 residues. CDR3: CASSREPFSGNTIYF. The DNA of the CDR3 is TGTGCCAGCAGTCGCGAGCCTTTCTCTGGAAACACCATATATTTT.

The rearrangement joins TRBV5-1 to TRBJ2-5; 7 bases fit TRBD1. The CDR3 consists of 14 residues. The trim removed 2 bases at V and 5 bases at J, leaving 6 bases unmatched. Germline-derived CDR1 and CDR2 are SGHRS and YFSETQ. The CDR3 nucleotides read TGCGCCAGCAGCTTTGCCGGACAGGCGGAGACCCAGTACTTC. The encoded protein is CASSFAGQAETQYF.

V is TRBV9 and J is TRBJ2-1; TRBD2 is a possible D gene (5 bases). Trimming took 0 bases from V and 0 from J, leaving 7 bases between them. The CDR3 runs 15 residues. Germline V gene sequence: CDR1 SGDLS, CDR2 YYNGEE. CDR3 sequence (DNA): TGTGCCAGCAGCGTAGACGGGGACTCCTACAATGAGCAGTTCTTC. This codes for CASSVDGDSYNEQFF.

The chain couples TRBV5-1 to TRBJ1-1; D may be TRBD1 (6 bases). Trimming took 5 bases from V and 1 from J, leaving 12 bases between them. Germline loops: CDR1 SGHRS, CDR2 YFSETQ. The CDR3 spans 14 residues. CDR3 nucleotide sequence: TGCGCCAGCAGGGCGGGACACCAGAACACTGAAGCTTTCTTT. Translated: CASRAGHQNTEAFF.

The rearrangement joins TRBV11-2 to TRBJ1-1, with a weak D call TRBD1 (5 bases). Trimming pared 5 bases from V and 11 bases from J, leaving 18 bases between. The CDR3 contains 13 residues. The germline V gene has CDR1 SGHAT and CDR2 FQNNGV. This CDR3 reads CASSLGTGLVAFF. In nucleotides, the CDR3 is TGTGCCAGCAGCCTGGGGACCGGCCTCGTGGCTTTCTTT.

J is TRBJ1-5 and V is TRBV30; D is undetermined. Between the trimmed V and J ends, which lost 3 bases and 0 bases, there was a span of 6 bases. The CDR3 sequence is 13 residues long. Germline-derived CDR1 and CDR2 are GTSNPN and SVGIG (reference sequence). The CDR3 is CAWSPDSNQPQHF. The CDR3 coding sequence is TGTGCCTGGAGCCCAGATAGCAATCAGCCCCAGCATTTT.

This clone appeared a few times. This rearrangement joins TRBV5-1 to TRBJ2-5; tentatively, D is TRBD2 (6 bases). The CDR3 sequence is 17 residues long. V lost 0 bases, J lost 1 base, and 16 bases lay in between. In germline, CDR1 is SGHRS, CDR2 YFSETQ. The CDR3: CASSLAPSGSGQETQYF. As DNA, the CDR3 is TGCGCCAGCAGCTTGGCCCCCTCCGGGAGCGGCCAAGAGACCCAGTACTTC.

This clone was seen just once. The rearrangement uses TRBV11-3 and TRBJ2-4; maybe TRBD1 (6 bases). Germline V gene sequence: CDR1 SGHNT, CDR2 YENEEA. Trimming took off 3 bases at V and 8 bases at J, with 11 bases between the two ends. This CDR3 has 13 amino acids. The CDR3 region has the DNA TGTGCCAGCAGCTTGGGACAAGGAGACATTCAGTACTTC. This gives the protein CASSLGQGDIQYF.

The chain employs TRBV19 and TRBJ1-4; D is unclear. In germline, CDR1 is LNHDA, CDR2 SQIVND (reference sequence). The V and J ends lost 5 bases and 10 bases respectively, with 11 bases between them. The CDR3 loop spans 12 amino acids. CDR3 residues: CASSAVIGKLFF. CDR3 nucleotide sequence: TGTGCCAGTAGTGCCGTTATTGGAAAACTGTTTTTT.

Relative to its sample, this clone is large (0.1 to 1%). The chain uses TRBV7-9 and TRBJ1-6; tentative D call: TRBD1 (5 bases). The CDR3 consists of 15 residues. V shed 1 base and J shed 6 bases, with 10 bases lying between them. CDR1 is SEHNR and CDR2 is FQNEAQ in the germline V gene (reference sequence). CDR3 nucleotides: TGTGCCAGCAGCTTAGGGGGCGCCCGTAATTCACCCCTCCACTTT. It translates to CASSLGGARNSPLHF.

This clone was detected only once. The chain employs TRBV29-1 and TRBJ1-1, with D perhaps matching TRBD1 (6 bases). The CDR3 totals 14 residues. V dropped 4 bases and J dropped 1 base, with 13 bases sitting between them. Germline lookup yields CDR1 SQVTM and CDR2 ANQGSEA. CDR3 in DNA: TGCAGCGTTGGTTTTGGGGGCGAGAACACTGAAGCTTTCTTT. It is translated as CSVGFGGENTEAFF.

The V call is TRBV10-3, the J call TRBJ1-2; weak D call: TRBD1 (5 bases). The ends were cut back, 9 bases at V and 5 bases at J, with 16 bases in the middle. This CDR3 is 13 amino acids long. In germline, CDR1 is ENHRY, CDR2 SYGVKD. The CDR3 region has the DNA TGTGCCATGTGGGGGGAAAAAGCATATGGCTACACCTTC. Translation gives CAMWGEKAYGYTF.

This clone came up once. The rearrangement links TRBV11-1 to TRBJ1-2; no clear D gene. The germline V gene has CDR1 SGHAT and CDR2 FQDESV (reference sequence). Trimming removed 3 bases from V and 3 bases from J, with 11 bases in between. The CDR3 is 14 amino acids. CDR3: CASSLRAGDYGYTF. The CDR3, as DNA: TGTGCCAGCAGCTTGCGGGCCGGAGACTATGGCTACACCTTC. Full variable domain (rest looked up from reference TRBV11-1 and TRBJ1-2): EAEVAQSPRYKITEKSQAVAFWCDPISGHATLYWYRQILGQGPELLVQFQDESVVDDSQLPKDRFSAERLKGVDSTLKIQPAELGDSAMYLCASSLRAGDYGYTFGSGTRLTVV.